Listed here are 11 T cell receptor beta chains from one sample, sequenced in a study of T cells in Graves' hyperthyroidism and ophthalmopathy. The CDR3 regions of TCR beta were amplified from RNA transcripts. Initially, a first-round RT-PCR of the TCR CDR3 employed the HTBI primer set. TCRdb fed the multiplex PCR reads into MiXCR, producing one record per CDR3 protein. Seen here are 660,000 or so distinct CDR3 sequences, 20% to 25% observed once, and the top ten hold about 35%. Sequences were obtained from blood. Receptor source: a man younger than 40 with Graves' ophthalmopathy.

A remark on this clonotype: At one end the junction does not follow the germline gene, possibly because of a read error. The V call is TRBV3-1, the J call TRBJ2-7; D not resolved. The CDR3 covers 14 residues. Germline V lookup: CDR1 LGHDT, CDR2 YNNKEL (reference sequence). The CDR3 DNA sequence: TGTGTCAGCAGCCCACAAGGCAGTCCCTACGAGCAGTACTTC. It is translated as CVSSPQGSPYEQYF.

The rearrangement uses TRBV20-1 and TRBJ1-1; D remains unclear. Germline CDR1 reads DFQATT; CDR2 reads SNEGSKA (reference sequence). The CDR3 has 11 residues. Trimming took off 6 bases at V and 2 bases at J, with 7 bases between the two ends. CDR3: CSAVLNTEAFF. CDR3 nucleotides: TGCAGTGCCGTTCTTAACACTGAAGCTTTCTTT.

This clonotype was seen a handful of times. V is TRBV18 and J is TRBJ2-1; D is possibly TRBD2 (5 bases). Trimming cost V 3 bases and J 0 bases, with 15 bases left between them. CDR1 and CDR2 from the germline V gene are KGHSH and LQKENI. The CDR3 contains 17 residues. CDR3: CASSPRPGLGSYNEQFF. The CDR3 DNA reads TGTGCCAGCTCACCCCGACCGGGGTTGGGCTCCTACAATGAGCAGTTCTTC.

In its sample, this clonotype was seen a few times. The chain links TRBV27 to TRBJ1-2; D not certain. Between the trimmed V and J ends, which lost 3 bases and 2 bases, there was a span of 10 bases. CDR1 is MNHEY and CDR2 is SMNVEV in the germline V gene (reference sequence). CDR3 length equals 14 residues. CDR3 region: CASSLGSGNYGYTF. DNA for the CDR3: TGTGCCAGCAGTTTGGGCAGCGGAAACTATGGCTACACCTTC.

This sequence joins TRBV7-9 and TRBJ1-3; the match to TRBD1 covers 8 bases. The CDR3 covers 17 residues. Trimming at V came to 5 bases and at J to 0 bases, leaving 9 bases not matched to a gene. Looked up from germline, CDR1 is SEHNR and CDR2 is FQNEAQ (reference sequence). The CDR3 DNA sequence: TGTGCCAGCAGCCACGGACAGGGAGCGGCCTCTGGAAACACCATATATTTT. The encoded protein is CASSHGQGAASGNTIYF.

This chain uses TRBV7-9 with TRBJ2-7, with TRBD2 matching over 8 bases. The V gene's germline CDR1 is SEHNR and CDR2 FQNEAQ (reference sequence). The CDR3 consists of 16 residues. V lost 5 bases and J lost 1; bases outside the gene matches: 10. CDR3 nucleotide sequence: TGTGCCAGCAGCCCACCGTCGGGGGGGGGGTCCTACGAGCAGTACTTC. This translates into CASSPPSGGGSYEQYF.

This chain links TRBV12-3 or TRBV12-4 with TRBJ1-3; TRBD1 matches at 10 bases. The CDR3 totals 16 residues. V gave up 6 bases and J gave up 0 bases; unmatched junction bases: 5. CDR3 in amino acids: CASRLTGGDSGNTIYF. The CDR3, as DNA: TGTGCCAGCAGACTGACAGGGGGCGACTCTGGAAACACCATATATTTT.

This chain joins TRBV6-1 and TRBJ2-3, with 7 bases that match TRBD2. Germline lookup yields CDR1 MNHNS and CDR2 SASEGT. This CDR3 has 15 residues. V gave up 2 bases and J gave up 1 base; unmatched junction bases: 3. The CDR3 DNA reads as TGTGCCAGCAGTGAATTCGCGGGAGGCACAGATACGCAGTATTTT. This sequence encodes CASSEFAGGTDTQYF.

There are many counts of this clonotype. V is TRBV10-3 and J is TRBJ1-1; no reliable D call. Germline CDR1 reads ENHRY; CDR2 reads SYGVKD. Deletions cut 2 bases from V and 7 bases from J, with 20 bases between. The CDR3 runs 16 residues. The CDR3 loop is CAISEPGLSSGFEAFF. As DNA, the CDR3 is TGTGCCATCAGTGAGCCCGGACTGTCCTCGGGCTTTGAAGCTTTCTTT.

V and J are TRBV7-9 and TRBJ2-6; D remains ambiguous. The germline V gene has CDR1 SEHNR and CDR2 FQNEAQ (reference sequence). This CDR3 is built from 15 residues. Trimming took off 5 bases at V and 0 bases at J, with 8 bases between the two ends. The CDR3 DNA sequence: TGTGCCAGCAGCGAAATTTTCTCTGGGGCCAACGTCCTGACTTTC. It yields the protein CASSEIFSGANVLTF.

This clonotype has more than one count but fewer than ten. The chain combines TRBV28 with TRBJ2-7; D is unclear. The length of the CDR3 is 13 residues. The germline CDR1 and CDR2 sequences are MDHEN and SYDVKM. The V end lost 2 bases, the J end lost 3 bases, and 8 bases lay between the germline ends. CDR3 residues: CASSLKNIYEQYF. The DNA of the CDR3 is TGTGCCAGCAGTTTAAAGAATATCTACGAGCAGTACTTC. The whole variable domain, filled in from reference TRBV28 and TRBJ2-7, reads DVKVTQSSRYLVKRTGEKVFLECVQDMDHENMFWYRQDPGLGLRLIYFSYDVKMKEKGDIPEGYSVSREKKERFSLILESASTNQTSMYLCASSLKNIYEQYFGPGTRLTVT.